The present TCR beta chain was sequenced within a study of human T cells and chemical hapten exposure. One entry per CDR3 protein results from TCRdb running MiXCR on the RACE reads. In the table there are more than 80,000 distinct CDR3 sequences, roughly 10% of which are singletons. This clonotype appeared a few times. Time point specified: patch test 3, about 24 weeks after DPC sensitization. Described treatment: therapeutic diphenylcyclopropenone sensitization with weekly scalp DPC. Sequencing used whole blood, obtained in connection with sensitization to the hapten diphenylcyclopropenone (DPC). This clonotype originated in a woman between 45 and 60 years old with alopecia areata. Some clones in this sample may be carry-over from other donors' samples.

As DNA, the CDR3 is TGCAGTGCCTCCCATAGCGGGGGGCCTTACAATGAGCAGTTCTTC. It translates to CSASHSGGPYNEQFF. This rearrangement joins TRBV20-1 to TRBJ2-1, with 10 bases fitting TRBD2. V was clipped by 6 bases and J by 4 bases; unmatched bases: 9. This CDR3 is built from 15 residues. Germline values: CDR1 DFQATT, CDR2 SNEGSKA (reference sequence).